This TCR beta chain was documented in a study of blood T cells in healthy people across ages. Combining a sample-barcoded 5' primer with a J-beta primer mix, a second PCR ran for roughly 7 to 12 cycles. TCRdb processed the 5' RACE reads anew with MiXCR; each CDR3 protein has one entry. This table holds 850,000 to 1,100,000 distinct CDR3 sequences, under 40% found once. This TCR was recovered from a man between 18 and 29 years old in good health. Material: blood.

The CDR3 spells CASSFHWATSGDRRYNEQFF. The CDR3 nucleotides read TGTGCCAGCAGCTTTCATTGGGCAACCTCCGGGGACAGAAGATACAATGAGCAGTTCTTC. The V gene is TRBV5-5, the J gene TRBJ2-1, with 7 bases that match TRBD1. The CDR3 loop spans 20 amino acids. Trimming cost V 2 bases and J 4 bases; bases outside gene matches: 21. Germline V lookup: CDR1 SGHKS, CDR2 YYEKEE (reference sequence).